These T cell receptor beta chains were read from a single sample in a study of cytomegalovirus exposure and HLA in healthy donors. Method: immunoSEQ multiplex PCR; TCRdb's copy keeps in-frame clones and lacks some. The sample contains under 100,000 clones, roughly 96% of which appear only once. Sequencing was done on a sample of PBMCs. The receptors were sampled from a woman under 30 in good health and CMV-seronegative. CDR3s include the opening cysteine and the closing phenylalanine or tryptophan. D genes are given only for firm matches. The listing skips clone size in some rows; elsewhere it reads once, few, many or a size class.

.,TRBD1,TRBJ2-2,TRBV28,CASSPIGTGGSNTGELFF,TGTGCCAGCAGTCCAATTGGGACAGGGGGTTCCAACACCGGGGAGCTGTTTTTT
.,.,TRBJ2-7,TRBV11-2,CASSLSNSGIYEQYF,TGTGCCAGCAGCTTATCGAACAGCGGAATCTACGAGCAGTACTTC
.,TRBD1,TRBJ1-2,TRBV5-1,CASTLGQGDYGYTF,TGCGCCAGCACCTTGGGACAGGGTGATTATGGCTACACCTTC
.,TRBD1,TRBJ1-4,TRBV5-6,CASSVTGRREKLFF,TGTGCCAGCAGCGTGACAGGGCGACGGGAAAAACTGTTTTTT
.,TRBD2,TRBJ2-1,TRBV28,CASSGAGGSSDEQFF,TGTGCCAGCTCAGGGGCGGGAGGATCCTCAGATGAGCAGTTCTTC
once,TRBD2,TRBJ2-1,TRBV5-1,CASSLSLEGSGSYNEQFF,TGCGCCAGCAGCTTATCCCTGGAAGGTAGCGGGAGCTACAATGAGCAGTTCTTC
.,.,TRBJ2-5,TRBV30,CAWRRGGGSAETQYF,TGTGCCTGGAGAAGGGGGGGAGGGTCGGCAGAGACCCAGTACTTC
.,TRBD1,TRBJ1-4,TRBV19,CASSIDRGHEKLFF,TGTGCCAGTAGTATCGACAGGGGGCATGAAAAACTGTTTTTT
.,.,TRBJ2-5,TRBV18,CASSPLQETQYF,TGTGCCAGCTCACCCCTACAAGAGACCCAGTACTTC
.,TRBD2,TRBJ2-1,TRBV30,CAGTSGSSYNEQFF,TGTGCCGGGACTAGCGGGTCCTCCTACAATGAGCAGTTCTTC
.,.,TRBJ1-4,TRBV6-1,CASKSTTATNEKLFF,TGTGCCAGCAAGTCAACGACAGCAACTAATGAAAAACTGTTTTTT
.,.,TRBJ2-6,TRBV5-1,CASSGLAGANVLTF,TGCGCCAGCAGCGGACTTGCTGGGGCCAACGTCCTGACTTTC
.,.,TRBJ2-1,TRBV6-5,CASAPRGYEQFF,TGTGCCAGCGCCCCAAGGGGGTATGAGCAGTTCTTC
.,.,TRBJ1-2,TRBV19,CASTRSPNYGYTF,TGTGCCAGTACTCGGTCCCCCAACTATGGCTACACCTTC
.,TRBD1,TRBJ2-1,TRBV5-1,CASSGTGPTQFF,TGCGCCAGCAGCGGGACAGGCCCCACACAGTTCTTC
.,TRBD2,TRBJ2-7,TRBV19,CASSISGGSGRFTYEQYF,TGTGCCAGTAGTATTTCTGGGGGTAGCGGGAGGTTTACCTACGAGCAGTACTTC
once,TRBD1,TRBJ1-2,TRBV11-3,CASSFQGARGYTF,TGTGCCAGCAGCTTTCAGGGGGCTCGTGGCTACACCTTC
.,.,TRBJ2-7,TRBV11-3,CASSLLGASYEQYF,TGTGCCAGCAGCTTATTAGGAGCGTCCTACGAGCAGTACTTC
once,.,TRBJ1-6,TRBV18,CASSPPGGAISPLHF,TGTGCCAGCTCACCACCTGGAGGGGCAATTTCACCCCTCCACTTT
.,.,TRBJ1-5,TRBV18,CASSQGDQPQHF,TGTGCCAGCTCACAGGGGGATCAGCCCCAGCATTTT
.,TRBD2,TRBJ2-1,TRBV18,CASSGGGRNEQFF,TGTGCCAGCTCAGGGGGGGGTCGCAATGAGCAGTTCTTC
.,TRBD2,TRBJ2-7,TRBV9,CASSVGGSGAYEQYF,TGTGCCAGCAGCGTAGGGGGTAGCGGGGCCTACGAGCAGTACTTC
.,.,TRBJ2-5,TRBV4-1,CASSHGLGGGGETQYF,TGCGCCAGCAGCCATGGGTTAGGGGGGGGCGGAGAGACCCAGTACTTC
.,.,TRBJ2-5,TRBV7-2,CASSRPGRPQETQYF,TGTGCCAGCAGTCGGCCAGGGCGTCCCCAAGAGACCCAGTACTTC
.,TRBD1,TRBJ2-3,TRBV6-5,CASRGTGSTDTQYF,TGTGCCAGCAGGGGGACAGGCAGCACAGATACGCAGTATTTT
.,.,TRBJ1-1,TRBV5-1,CASSLAVNTEAFF,TGCGCCAGCAGCTTGGCCGTGAACACTGAAGCTTTCTTT